This passage covers 26 T cell receptor beta chains from one sample sequenced in a study of T-cell reconstitution after alpha-beta-depleted transplantation in children. Unique molecular identifiers were built into the TCRbeta library. TCRdb reprocessed the PCR reads with MiXCR, giving one entry per CDR3 protein. The top ten hold roughly 15% of the sample, which has fewer than 550,000 distinct CDR3 sequences, about an eighth seen once. Specimen: PBMCs, mostly from graft donor cells, collected 180 days after TCRalphabeta/CD19-depleted stem cell transplant. All receptors come from a female patient aged 2-9 years who had a stem cell transplant for aplastic anemia, so the T cells may come from the graft donor.

This chain links TRBV5-8 with TRBJ2-1, with D uncertain. This CDR3 has 17 residues. Looked up from germline, CDR1 is SGHTS and CDR2 is YDEGEE. The V gene lost 4 bases and the J gene lost 4 bases, with 21 bases spanning the gap. Written as DNA, the CDR3 is TGTGCCAGCAGCCCCATACGGGTGCTTCTTCTATACAATGAGCAGTTCTTC. Its translation: CASSPIRVLLLYNEQFF.

Ten or more counts support this clonotype. V is TRBV4-3 and J is TRBJ2-7, with 10 bases aligning to TRBD2. The CDR3 spans 19 residues. Germline lookup yields CDR1 LGHNA and CDR2 YSLEER. The CDR3 DNA follows: TGCGCCAGCAGCGAAGACGAAAACAAGACTAGCGGGTTCTCCTACGAGCAGTACGTC. It is translated as CASSEDENKTSGFSYEQYV.

The genes are TRBV27 and TRBJ1-2; possibly TRBD1 for D (6 bases). Trimming left V 5 bases short and J 5 bases short, with 24 bases between. The CDR3 sequence is 17 residues long. In germline, CDR1 is MNHEY, CDR2 SMNVEV (reference sequence). The DNA for the CDR3 is TGTGCCAGCAGTCGCACGGACAGACCGGACGAGTTGTATGGCTACACCTTC. It encodes CASSRTDRPDELYGYTF.

The chain combines TRBV29-1 with TRBJ2-1; no reliable D call. This CDR3 region has 10 residues. V was clipped by 4 bases and J by 7 bases, with 5 bases between them. The germline gives CDR1 SQVTM, CDR2 ANQGSEA. The CDR3 is CSVGKNEQFF. As DNA, the CDR3 is TGCAGCGTTGGGAAAAATGAGCAGTTCTTC.

The chain uses TRBV7-9 and TRBJ1-2, with D unclear. The CDR3 is made up of 15 amino acids. Looked up from germline, CDR1 is SEHNR and CDR2 is FQNEAQ (reference sequence). V dropped 5 bases and J dropped 4 bases, with 17 bases sitting between them. The CDR3 sequence: CASSQPIDPFYGYTF. The CDR3, as DNA: TGTGCCAGCAGCCAACCCATCGACCCATTCTATGGCTACACCTTC.

This clonotype has just a few counts. The gene calls are TRBV5-1 and TRBJ1-2; a possible D gene is TRBD1 (5 bases). The V gene lost 1 base and the J gene lost 0 bases, with 13 bases spanning the gap. There are 16 residues in the CDR3. Germline lookup yields CDR1 SGHRS and CDR2 YFSETQ. The CDR3 spells CASSLNVQGSNYGYTF. CDR3 DNA sequence: TGCGCCAGCAGCTTGAACGTCCAGGGCTCTAACTATGGCTACACCTTC.

V is TRBV20-1 and J is TRBJ1-5, with D uncertain. Per germline, CDR1 DFQATT and CDR2 SNEGSKA (reference sequence). This CDR3 spans 16 amino acids. V lost 3 bases and J lost 0, with 15 bases in between. The CDR3 is CSASGIEDLSNQPQHF. In nucleotides, the CDR3 is TGCAGTGCTAGTGGTATAGAGGACCTTAGCAATCAGCCCCAGCATTTT.

The chain couples TRBV21-1 to TRBJ2-1; no DNA check was done on the table's D call, TRBD1. TRBV21-1 is given as a pseudogene. The CDR3 extends over 15 amino acids. This CDR3 is CASSPRGGITNEQFF. The CDR3 DNA sequence: TGTGCCAGCAGCCCCCGGGGCGGGATTACAAATGAGCAGTTCTTC.

The chain has TRBV4-3 and TRBJ2-3; 9 bases are shared with TRBD2. J gave up 4 bases and V 0 bases, and 8 bases lay outside the gene matches. The CDR3 covers 17 residues. Germline V lookup: CDR1 LGHNA, CDR2 YSLEER. CDR3 sequence (DNA): TGCGCCAGCAGCCAAGATTTCGCGGGAGGGCCTTCAGATACGCAGTATTTT. Translation: CASSQDFAGGPSDTQYF.

The sample holds many counts of this clonotype. The V call is TRBV12-3 or TRBV12-4, the J call TRBJ2-3, with 10 bases fitting TRBD1. This CDR3 has 16 residues. The ends lost 6 bases at V and 0 bases at J; junction bases unmatched: 6. CDR3 nucleotide sequence: TGTGCCAGCAGGCCGGGACAGGGGTGGAGCACAGATACGCAGTATTTT. Translation gives CASRPGQGWSTDTQYF.

The chain couples TRBV5-1 to TRBJ2-3; D may be TRBD2 (5 bases). From germline, CDR1 is SGHRS and CDR2 YFSETQ. This CDR3 spans 19 amino acids. Trimming cost V 1 base and J 0 bases, with 21 bases left between them. DNA of the CDR3: TGCGCCAGCAGCTTGACCCCGCCGGACTTGTGGACTAGCACAGATACGCAGTATTTT. Translated, it gives CASSLTPPDLWTSTDTQYF.

The chain combines TRBV28 with TRBJ2-2; D remains ambiguous. Germline V gene lookup returns CDR1 MDHEN and CDR2 SYDVKM. V lost 8 bases to trimming and J lost 5 bases, with 6 bases between them. The CDR3 loop spans 11 amino acids. CDR3 nucleotide sequence: TGTGCCAGCGAGGAAACCGGGGAGCTGTTTTTT. Translated: CASEETGELFF.

This clonotype was observed a handful of times. V and J are TRBV2 and TRBJ2-5; tentatively, D is TRBD1 or TRBD2 (5 bases each). Germline V gene data show CDR1 as SNHLY and CDR2 as FYNNEI. The CDR3 is 14 residues long. The germline V and J ends were trimmed by 3 bases and 4 bases, with 12 bases remaining between them. The CDR3 bases are TGTGCCAGCAGTGAGAGGGACGGGCGAGAGACCCAGTACTTC. Amino acids: CASSERDGRETQYF.

Points on this clonotype: This may be a read error, as it is one base from a much larger clone. The chain carries TRBV20-1 and TRBJ2-5, with D perhaps matching TRBD1 or TRBD2 (6 bases each). Germline V CDR1 and CDR2: DFQATT, SNEGSKA (reference sequence). The CDR3 extends over 13 amino acids. The CDR3 sequence: CSASLGGQETRYF. CDR3 sequence (DNA): TGCAGTGCTAGTCTGGGGGGCCAAGAGACCCGGTACTTC.

The chain has TRBV9 and TRBJ2-1; 7 nucleotides align to TRBD1. This CDR3 region has 15 residues. Germline assignment: CDR1 SGDLS and CDR2 YYNGEE. V lost 3 bases to trimming and J lost 8 bases; unmatched junction nucleotides: 11. CDR3 coding DNA: TGTGCCAGCAGCGCTAACCCCGGGACAGCGGATGAGCAGTTCTTC. Encoded protein: CASSANPGTADEQFF.

The chain combines TRBV7-2 with TRBJ1-4, with D possibly TRBD1 on 5 matching bases. V was clipped by 5 bases and J by 1 base, with 20 bases between them. CDR3 length equals 18 residues. Germline V gene sequence: CDR1 SGHTA, CDR2 FQGNSA. The DNA for the CDR3 is TGTGCCAGCAGCCATCCGCTTCTGGGTCAGGGAACTAATGAAAAACTGTTTTTT. It is translated as CASSHPLLGQGTNEKLFF.

Ten or more counts support this clonotype. The V call is TRBV28, the J call TRBJ2-1; TRBD1 is a possible D gene (7 bases). V gave up 5 bases and J gave up 11 bases, with 22 bases separating them. CDR3 length: 15 residues. Per the germline V gene, CDR1 is MDHEN and CDR2 is SYDVKM. The DNA of the CDR3 is TGTGCCAGCAGTCTTCGTGACAGGGACTTAAATCAGCAGTTCTTC. Protein sequence: CASSLRDRDLNQQFF.

This clonotype has a single count. The chain couples TRBV5-1 to TRBJ2-1; 8 bases map to TRBD2. This CDR3 has 15 residues. With 4 bases clipped from V and 4 bases from J, the junction kept 7 bases outside the gene matches. CDR1 SGHRS and CDR2 YFSETQ come from the germline V gene. For the CDR3, the DNA is TGCGCCAGCAGCGCCCCTAGCGGGCTGTACAATGAGCAGTTCTTC. Translating gives CASSAPSGLYNEQFF. Full variable domain (outside the CDR3, taken from reference TRBV5-1 and TRBJ2-1): KAGVTQTPRYLIKTRGQQVTLSCSPISGHRSVSWYQQTPGQGLQFLFEYFSETQRNKGNFPGRFSGRQFSNSRSEMNVSTLELGDSALYLCASSAPSGLYNEQFFGPGTRLTVL.

This clonotype was detected only a few times. V is TRBV27 and J is TRBJ2-3; tentatively, D is TRBD2 (6 bases). The CDR3 has 16 residues. Trimming took off 5 bases at V and 0 bases at J, with 15 bases between the two ends. Germline loops: CDR1 MNHEY, CDR2 SMNVEV (reference sequence). Here the CDR3 reads CASSGVGTRSTDTQYF. The CDR3 DNA reads TGTGCCAGCAGTGGGGTAGGGACTCGGAGCACAGATACGCAGTATTTT.

This clonotype was detected only a few times. V gene TRBV2 combines with J gene TRBJ2-7, with 10 bases matching TRBD2. Germline CDR1 is SNHLY and CDR2 is FYNNEI. The CDR3 sequence is 18 residues long. The V and J ends lost 2 bases and 3 bases, in that order; junction bases with no gene match: 13. The CDR3 protein is CASSESGPRTSGFYEQYV. The CDR3 coding sequence is TGTGCCAGCAGTGAATCGGGTCCTCGGACTAGCGGTTTCTACGAGCAGTACGTC.

This clonotype was picked up a small number of times. The V gene is TRBV7-2, the J gene TRBJ2-5; D not certain. Trimming removed 5 bases at V and 1 base at J, with 11 bases between. Germline values: CDR1 SGHTA, CDR2 FQGNSA. This CDR3 has 14 residues. CDR3 amino acids: CASSRSASQETQYF. CDR3 coding DNA: TGTGCCAGCAGCCGGTCGGCCTCCCAAGAGACCCAGTACTTC.

The chain joins TRBV11-3 to TRBJ2-1; the match to TRBD1 covers 8 bases. The CDR3 is 17 residues long. With 1 base clipped from V and 3 bases from J, the junction kept 8 bases outside the gene matches. Germline V gene lookup returns CDR1 SGHNT and CDR2 YENEEA. Here the CDR3 reads CASSLARTGKGYNEQFF. CDR3 bases: TGTGCCAGCAGCTTAGCCCGGACAGGGAAAGGCTACAATGAGCAGTTCTTC.

The J gene is TRBJ2-7, the V gene TRBV15; D not certain. Between the trimmed V and J ends, which lost 3 bases and 10 bases, there was a span of 19 bases. The V gene's germline CDR1 is LNHNV and CDR2 YYDKDF (reference sequence). The CDR3 contains 14 residues. DNA of the CDR3: TGTGCCACCAGCAGTCCGGAAACCCCCGGCGACCAGTACTTC. Translation: CATSSPETPGDQYF. The variable domain in full, with the rest retrieved from reference TRBV15 and TRBJ2-7, is DAMVIQNPRYQVTQFGKPVTLSCSQTLNHNVMYWYQQKSSQAPKLLFHYYDKDFNNEADTPDNFQSRRPNTSFCFLDIRSPGLGDTAMYLCATSSPETPGDQYFGPGTRLTVT.

This clonotype was detected only a few times. V gene TRBV13 combines with J gene TRBJ2-1, with a possible D match to TRBD2 (5 bases). Germline V gives CDR1 PRHDT, CDR2 FYEKMQ (reference sequence). The ends were cut back, 2 bases at V and 7 bases at J, with 15 bases in the middle. The CDR3 sequence is 15 residues long. The CDR3 DNA follows: TGTGCCAGCAGCTTAAACGGGTTTGGCGGGAATGAGCAGTTCTTC. As protein: CASSLNGFGGNEQFF.

This clonotype was observed once. The chain employs TRBV9 and TRBJ2-1; TRBD2 matches at 8 bases. This CDR3 is 20 amino acids long. V shed 3 bases, J shed 0 bases, and the junction held 17 bases outside the gene matches. Germline V gives CDR1 SGDLS, CDR2 YYNGEE. The CDR3, as DNA: TGTGCCAGCAGCGCCGCACTAGCGGTCAGACATGTTAGCTCCTACAATGAGCAGTTCTTC. Its translation: CASSAALAVRHVSSYNEQFF. The complete variable domain, with remaining parts taken from reference TRBV9 and TRBJ2-1, reads DSGVTQTPKHLITATGQRVTLRCSPRSGDLSVYWYQQSLDQGLQFLIQYYNGEERAKGNILERFSAQQFPDLHSELNLSSLELGDSALYFCASSAALAVRHVSSYNEQFFGPGTRLTVL.

This clonotype was counted ten times or more. This sequence joins TRBV28 and TRBJ2-2; D tentatively reads TRBD1 or TRBD2 (7 bases each). V shed 5 bases and J shed 6 bases, with 19 bases lying between them. The CDR3 extends over 16 amino acids. Germline V CDR1 and CDR2: MDHEN, SYDVKM. The DNA for the CDR3 is TGTGCCAGCAGTCACAATCTACAGGGGAGGGCCGGGGAGCTGTTTTTT. It is translated as CASSHNLQGRAGELFF.